Listed below are T cell receptor beta chains from one sample, sequenced in a study of early T cells in non-severe SARS-CoV-2 infection. From the 5' RACE reads, TCRdb called clonotypes with MiXCR, one entry per CDR3 protein. The table lists about 48,000 distinct CDR3 sequences, roughly 9.8% of them singletons. Sequenced sample: whole blood. The receptors originated from an adult who was a healthcare worker with PCR-confirmed SARS-CoV-2 infection or an uninfected control (not recorded which). Each CDR3 is given with its conserved first and last residue. D genes are given only for firm matches. Part of the rows lack a size; the others show once, few, many or a class for expanded clones.

size | D | J | V | DNA | CDR3
many | . | TRBJ2-3 | TRBV7-9 | TGTGCCCTGCTCCCCCGGGAGAGACGCACAGATACGCAGTATTTT | CALLPRERRTDTQYF
. | . | TRBJ1-1 | TRBV10-1 | TGCGCCAGCAGTGGGGCTTACTGGAGAAAGAACACTGAAGCTTTCTTT | CASSGAYWRKNTEAFF
few | . | TRBJ2-7 | TRBV7-6 | TGTGCCAGCAGCTTCCTGGTTAGGGACTGGAACGAGCAGTACTTC | CASSFLVRDWNEQYF
many | TRBD1 | TRBJ1-2 | TRBV28 | TGTGCCAGCAGTCCCAACCCGGGACAGGCCAACTATGGCTACACCTTC | CASSPNPGQANYGYTF
few | TRBD1 | TRBJ1-1 | TRBV9 | TGTGCCAGCAGCCTTTTGGGGCAGGGGGACACTGAAGCTTTCTTT | CASSLLGQGDTEAFF
. | . | TRBJ1-1 | TRBV6-6 | TGTGCCAGCAGTTACTTTCAAGCTAGCATGAACACTGAAGCTTTCTTT | CASSYFQASMNTEAFF
. | . | TRBJ1-5 | TRBV2 | TGTGCCAGCAGTGAACTAGGCGGGAGGGAGCCCCAGCATTTT | CASSELGGREPQHF
few | TRBD1 | TRBJ2-3 | TRBV3-1 | TGTGCCAGCAGCCATGGGACAGGGTACACAGATACGCAGTATTTT | CASSHGTGYTDTQYF
many | TRBD1 | TRBJ1-2 | TRBV2 | TGTGCCAGCAGAGGACAGGGGGCGCGGTATGGCTACACCTTC | CASRGQGARYGYTF
many | . | TRBJ1-5 | TRBV7-3 | TGTGCCAGCAGCATGGATTTTAATCAGCCCCAGCATTTT | CASSMDFNQPQHF
many | . | TRBJ1-2 | TRBV6-5 | TGTGCCAGCACCCCGATCGGCGGTGCCGGCACCTTC | CASTPIGGAGTF
few | TRBD2 | TRBJ2-7 | TRBV28 | TGTGCCAGCAGTAAGAGACTAGCGGATACCTACGAGCAGTACTTC | CASSKRLADTYEQYF
many | . | TRBJ1-1 | TRBV2 | TGTGCCAGCAGTGAAGAGGCTGTGAACACTGAAGCTTTCTTT | CASSEEAVNTEAFF
few | TRBD1 | TRBJ2-3 | TRBV3-1 | TGTGCCAGCAGCCAAGATCGGATAGGGGGCCACTTGGATACGCAGTATTTT | CASSQDRIGGHLDTQYF
few | TRBD2 | TRBJ2-1 | TRBV2 | TGTGCCAGCAGTCAGCGGGAGTTTGAGCAGTTCTTC | CASSQREFEQFF
. | . | TRBJ2-7 | TRBV29-1 | TGCAGCGTTGTAGAGGGGCCTCACTCCTACGAGCAGTACTTC | CSVVEGPHSYEQYF
many | . | TRBJ2-7 | TRBV6-5 | TGTGCCAGCAGTCCGGATTCCAGGGTCAGCTACGAGCAGTACTTC | CASSPDSRVSYEQYF
. | . | TRBJ2-7 | TRBV27 | TGTGCCAGCAACCTGGCGACGGGAACGGGGGAGCAGTACTTC | CASNLATGTGEQYF
. | . | TRBJ1-1 | TRBV6-6 | TGTGCCAGCAGTTGGGACTCTAGGAACACTGAAGCTTTCTTT | CASSWDSRNTEAFF